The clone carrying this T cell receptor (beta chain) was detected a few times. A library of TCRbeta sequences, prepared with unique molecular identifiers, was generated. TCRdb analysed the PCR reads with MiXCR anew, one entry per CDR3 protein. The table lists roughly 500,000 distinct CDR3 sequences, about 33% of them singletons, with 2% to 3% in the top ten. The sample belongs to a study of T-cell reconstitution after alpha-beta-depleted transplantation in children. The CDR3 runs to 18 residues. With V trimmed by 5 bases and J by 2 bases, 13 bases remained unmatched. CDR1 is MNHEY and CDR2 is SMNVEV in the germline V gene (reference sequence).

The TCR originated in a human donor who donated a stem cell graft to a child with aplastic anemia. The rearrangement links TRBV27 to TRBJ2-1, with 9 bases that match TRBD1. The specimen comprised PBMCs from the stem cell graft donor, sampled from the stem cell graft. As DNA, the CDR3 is TGTGCCAGCAGTCTCCTCCGGACAGGGGCCATGACCTACAATGAGCAGTTCTTC. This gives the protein CASSLLRTGAMTYNEQFF.